This T cell receptor (beta chain) was found in a study of CD8 T cells in ankylosing spondylitis listed by TCRdb under 2017. In the study overall: The study set out to find disease-linked TCR variants by profiling T cell receptor beta repertoires in ankylosing spondylitis patients and healthy donors. The full study cohort was made up of 25 ankylosing spondylitis patients and about a hundred healthy donors. Peripheral blood was sampled, and synovial fluid was also collected from ankylosing spondylitis patients.

What the study reported, not specific to this receptor: Significant enrichment of the disease-linked clones was reported in matched synovial fluid samples from ankylosing spondylitis patients. A TCR beta motif made up of several highly homologous amino acid variants appeared to be characteristic of blood from ankylosing spondylitis patients. A CD8+ phenotype was shown by the disease-linked clones, which were found at relatively low frequencies in peripheral blood. Some of the motif variants had been reported before in the synovial fluid and blood of reactive arthritis patients, a finding that suggests common disease-initiation mechanisms.

Sequencing took place on an Illumina HiSeq 2500. TCR beta libraries were prepared by quantitative 5'-RACE with molecular barcodes. The authors processed their data as follows. Disease-linked TCR variants were identified with a new computational method built on a probabilistic model of VDJ rearrangement. TCRdb trimmed the raw reads at Q25, called clones with MiXCR and kept productive beta chains. Each CDR3 protein appears once, grouped with its most common genes and DNA. The V and J calls here are based on TCRdb, not the publication. This sample comprises 200,000 to 300,000 distinct CDR3 sequences, 8.6% of them detected only once. The ten largest clones add up to approximately 6.3% of the sample. This clonotype was detected a few times. Which antigen it targets is not known. The junction departs from the called germline gene at one end, perhaps through a read error. The receptor's source is a male donor with ankylosing spondylitis or in good health (not recorded which). Source material: blood, either unsorted or a sorted T cell fraction (not recorded which).

CDR3 reads: CASSLGTSGSSNEQFF. The sequenced DNA: TGTGCCAGCAGCTTAGGGACTAGCGGGTCCTCCAATGAGCAGTTCTTC. Recombination joined TRBV7-9 with TRBJ2-1; 11 bases in the middle match TRBD2. Inclusive of the bounding cysteine and phenylalanine, the CDR3 is 16 residues long. The CDR3 DNA has 48 bases and is translated from base 1. The germline V gene (reference sequence) supplies CDR1 SEHNR and CDR2 FQNEAQ.